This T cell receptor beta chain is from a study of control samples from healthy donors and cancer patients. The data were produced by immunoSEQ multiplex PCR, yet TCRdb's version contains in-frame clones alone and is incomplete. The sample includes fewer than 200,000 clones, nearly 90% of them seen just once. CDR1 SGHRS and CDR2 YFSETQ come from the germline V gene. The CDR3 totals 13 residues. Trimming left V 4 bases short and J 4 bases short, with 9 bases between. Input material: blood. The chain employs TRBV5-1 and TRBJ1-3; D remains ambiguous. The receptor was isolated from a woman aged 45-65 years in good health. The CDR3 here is CASSPVRGNTIYF. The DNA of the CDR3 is TGCGCCAGCAGCCCAGTGAGGGGAAACACCATATATTTT.